This T cell receptor beta chain emerged from a study of T cell responses to AZD1222 COVID-19 vaccine. Overall study findings and caveats: Spike regions recognized by vaccine-associated CD4 TCRs spanned the protein, led by 160-218 and 743-854.

The CDR3 extends over 15 amino acids. The germline CDR1 and CDR2 sequences are SGDLS and YYNGEE. J lost 5 bases, V lost 0 bases, and 5 bases had no gene match. It was second doses at about 4 or about 12 weeks that were pooled. Regarding this clone: Antigen: not known.

Assay used: immunoSEQ multiplex PCR; TCRdb lists only in-frame clones, some missing. The repertoire holds 150,000 or so clones, with roughly 90% as singletons. Sample: peripheral blood, taken 28 days after the second AZD1222 dose. V gene TRBV9 combines with J gene TRBJ1-2, with 9 bases fitting TRBD1. The origin of this receptor is an adult who received the AZD1222 COVID-19 vaccine. CDR3 sequence: CASSVGGQGRYGYTF. The CDR3 coding sequence is TGTGCCAGCAGCGTAGGGGGACAGGGACGATATGGCTACACCTTC.